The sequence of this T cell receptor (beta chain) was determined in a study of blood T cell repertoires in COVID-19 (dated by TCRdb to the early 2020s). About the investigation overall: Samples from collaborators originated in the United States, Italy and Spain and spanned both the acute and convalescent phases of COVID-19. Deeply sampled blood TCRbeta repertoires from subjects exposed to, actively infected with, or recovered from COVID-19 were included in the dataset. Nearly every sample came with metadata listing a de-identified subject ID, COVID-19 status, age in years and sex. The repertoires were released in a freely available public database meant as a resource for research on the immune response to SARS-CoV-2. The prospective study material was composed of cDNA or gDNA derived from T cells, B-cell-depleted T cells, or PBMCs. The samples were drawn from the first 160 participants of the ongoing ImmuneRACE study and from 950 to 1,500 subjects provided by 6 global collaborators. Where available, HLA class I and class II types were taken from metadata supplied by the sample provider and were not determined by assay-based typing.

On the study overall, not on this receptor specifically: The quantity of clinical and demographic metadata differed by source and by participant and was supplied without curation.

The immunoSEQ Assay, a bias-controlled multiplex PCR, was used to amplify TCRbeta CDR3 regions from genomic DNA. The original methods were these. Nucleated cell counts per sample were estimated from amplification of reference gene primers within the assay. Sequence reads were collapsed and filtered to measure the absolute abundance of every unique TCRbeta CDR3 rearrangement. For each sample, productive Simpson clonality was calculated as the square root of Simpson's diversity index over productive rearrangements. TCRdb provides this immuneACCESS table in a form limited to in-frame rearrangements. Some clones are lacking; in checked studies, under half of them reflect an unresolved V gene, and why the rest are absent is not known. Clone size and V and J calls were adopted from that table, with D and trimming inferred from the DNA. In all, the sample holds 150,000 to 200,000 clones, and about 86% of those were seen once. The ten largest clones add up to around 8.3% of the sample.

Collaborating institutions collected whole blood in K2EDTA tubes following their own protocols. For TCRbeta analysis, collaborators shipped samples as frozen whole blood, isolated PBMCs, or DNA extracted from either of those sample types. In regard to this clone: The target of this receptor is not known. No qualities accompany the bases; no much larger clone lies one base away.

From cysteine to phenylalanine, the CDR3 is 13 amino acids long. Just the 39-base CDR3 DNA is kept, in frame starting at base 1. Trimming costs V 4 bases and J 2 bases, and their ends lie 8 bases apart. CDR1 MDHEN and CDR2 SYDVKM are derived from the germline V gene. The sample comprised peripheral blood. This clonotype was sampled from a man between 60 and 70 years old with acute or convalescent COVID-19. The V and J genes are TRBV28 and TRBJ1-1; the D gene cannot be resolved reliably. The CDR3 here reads CASSYNRNTEAFF. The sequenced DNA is TGTGCCAGCAGTTATAACAGAAACACTGAAGCTTTCTTT. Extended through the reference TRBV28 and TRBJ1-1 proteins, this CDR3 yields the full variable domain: DVKVTQSSRYLVKRTGEKVFLECVQDMDHENMFWYRQDPGLGLRLIYFSYDVKMKEKGDIPEGYSVSREKKERFSLILESASTNQTSMYLCASSYNRNTEAFFGQGTRLTVV.